These 29 T cell receptor beta chains share one sample of origin, sequenced in a study of T cell responses to AZD1222 COVID-19 vaccine. Sequenced by immunoSEQ multiplex PCR; TCRdb stores in-frame clones only, minus some. The sample has about 180,000 clones; 85% to 95% are singletons. The starting material was peripheral blood, obtained 28 days after the second AZD1222 dose. The receptors were sampled from an adult who received the AZD1222 COVID-19 vaccine.

The rearrangement uses TRBV29-1 and TRBJ1-2, with 7 bases fitting TRBD1. The V gene's germline CDR1 is SQVTM and CDR2 ANQGSEA. V lost 0 bases and J lost 0; bases outside the gene matches: 4. The CDR3 has 15 amino acids. CDR3 DNA: TGCAGCGTTGAAGATCCTAGGGGGCCTAACTATGGCTACACCTTC. It codes for CSVEDPRGPNYGYTF. The complete variable domain, with remaining parts taken from reference TRBV29-1 and TRBJ1-2, reads SAVISQKPSRDICQRGTSLTIQCQVDSQVTMMFWYRQQPGQSLTLIATANQGSEATYESGFVIDKFPISRPNLTFSTLTVSNMSPEDSSIYLCSVEDPRGPNYGYTFGSGTRLTVV.

Comment on this clone: The same CDR3 can be traced to other DNA sequences in this sample. The chain couples TRBV28 to TRBJ2-7, with D maybe TRBD1 (7 bases). Per germline, CDR1 MDHEN and CDR2 SYDVKM. V was trimmed by 6 bases and J by 0 bases, leaving 15 bases between them. The length of the CDR3 is 15 residues. The CDR3 bases are TGTGCCAGCAGGCGGGACAGAGGTTTCTCCTACGAGCAGTACTTC. Translating it yields CASRRDRGFSYEQYF.

The chain links TRBV28 to TRBJ1-5; 9 nucleotides match TRBD1. CDR1 MDHEN and CDR2 SYDVKM come from the germline V gene. This CDR3 contains 14 residues. V lost 5 bases, J lost 7 bases, and 6 bases stayed unmatched. The CDR3 nucleotides read TGTGCCAGCAGTCCCGGACAGGGGAGGCAGCCCCAGCATTTT. Translating gives CASSPGQGRQPQHF.

The chain couples TRBV24-1 to TRBJ2-1; D is perhaps TRBD1 or TRBD2 (6 bases each). The ends were cut back, 2 bases at V and 8 bases at J, with 15 bases in the middle. The CDR3 has 15 residues. CDR1 is KGHDR, CDR2 SFDVKD, per germline. The CDR3 nucleotides read TGTGCCACCAGTGATTGGCAGGGGAGGTCCTATGAGCAGTTCTTC. Protein product: CATSDWQGRSYEQFF.

The chain joins TRBV11-2 to TRBJ2-1; TRBD2 agrees at 7 bases. This CDR3 is 13 amino acids long. Unmatched junction bases numbered 1, after V lost 4 bases and J lost 4 bases. In germline, CDR1 is SGHAT, CDR2 FQNNGV. The CDR3 sequence: CASSSGGYNEQFF. CDR3 coding DNA: TGTGCCAGCAGCTCCGGGGGGTACAATGAGCAGTTCTTC.

This chain uses TRBV5-4 with TRBJ1-1; TRBD1 might be the D (6 bases). The CDR3 consists of 15 residues. The germline V and J ends were trimmed by 4 bases and 0 bases, with 13 bases remaining between them. Per the germline V gene, CDR1 is SGHNT and CDR2 is YYREEE (reference sequence). The CDR3 DNA follows: TGTGCCAGCAGCCCGCTTACAGGGATGAACACTGAAGCTTTCTTT. It encodes CASSPLTGMNTEAFF.

The chain carries TRBV21-1 and TRBJ2-3; TRBD2 is the table's D call and was not checked against the DNA. TRBV21-1 constitutes a pseudogene. The CDR3 is made up of 17 amino acids. In DNA, the CDR3 is TGTGCCAGCGGTAATCGGGGGAGGACTAAGGGAGGAGATACGCAGTATTTT. Encoded protein: CASGNRGRTKGGDTQYF.

This chain joins TRBV10-3 and TRBJ2-2; weak D call: TRBD2 (6 bases). V was trimmed by 0 bases and J by 8 bases, leaving 10 bases between them. The germline V gene encodes CDR1 ENHRY and CDR2 SYGVKD. The CDR3 spans 14 residues. CDR3 amino acids: CAISESGLNGELFF. The CDR3 region has the DNA TGTGCCATCAGTGAGTCGGGACTGAATGGGGAGCTGTTTTTT.

This clone was seen a single time. The chain employs TRBV27 and TRBJ1-1; a possible D gene is TRBD1 (5 bases). Trimming removed 4 bases from V and 5 bases from J, with 11 bases in between. CDR1 and CDR2 (germline): MNHEY, SMNVEV (reference sequence). CDR3 length: 13 amino acids. CDR3 region: CASSSYRGTEAFF. Here the CDR3 DNA reads TGTGCCAGCAGTTCCTATAGGGGAACTGAAGCTTTCTTT.

The V call is TRBV7-8, the J call TRBJ2-2; D is perhaps TRBD2 (6 bases). Between the trimmed V and J ends, which lost 1 base and 6 bases, there was a span of 15 bases. Germline CDR1 reads SGHVS; CDR2 reads FQNEAQ. This CDR3 region has 16 residues. The CDR3 protein is CASSLELAEYSGELFF. CDR3 in DNA: TGTGCCAGCAGCTTAGAACTAGCCGAATATTCCGGGGAGCTGTTTTTT.

The chain couples TRBV7-9 to TRBJ2-1, with 9 bases matching TRBD2. Germline CDR1 SEHNR, CDR2 FQNEAQ (reference sequence). This CDR3 comprises 15 residues. V trimming: 5 bases; J trimming: 8 bases; junction bases outside the gene matches: 10. The CDR3 region is CASSRSGGAVDEQFF. The CDR3 DNA is TGTGCCAGCAGCCGTAGCGGGGGAGCGGTCGATGAGCAGTTCTTC.

The chain employs TRBV6-5 and TRBJ1-1, with a possible D match to TRBD1 (6 bases). V gave up 4 bases and J gave up 6 bases, with 18 bases separating them. The CDR3 extends over 15 amino acids. Germline CDR1 and CDR2: MNHEY and SVGAGI. The CDR3 loop reads CASSLSGRGGSEAFF. The DNA of the CDR3 is TGTGCCAGCAGTTTGTCGGGGAGGGGGGGGTCTGAAGCTTTCTTT.

This clone has only a few counts. The genes are TRBV6-5 and TRBJ2-1; the match to TRBD2 covers 8 bases. Per the germline V gene, CDR1 is MNHEY and CDR2 is SVGAGI. V trimming: 8 bases; J trimming: 9 bases; junction bases outside the gene matches: 12. This CDR3 region has 14 residues. The CDR3 DNA follows: TGTGCCAGCTCCCAGGGACTAGTGGTCGGTGAGCAGTTCTTC. Encoded protein: CASSQGLVVGEQFF.

In its sample, this clone was seen once. This chain uses TRBV24-1 with TRBJ2-5; D might be TRBD1 (5 bases). V gave up 4 bases and J gave up 5 bases, with 13 bases separating them. Germline CDR1 and CDR2: KGHDR and SFDVKD. This CDR3 has 14 amino acids. In DNA, the CDR3 is TGTGCCACCAGTGACCACGACAGAGAGGAGACCCAGTACTTC. Residues: CATSDHDREETQYF.

This rearrangement joins TRBV18 to TRBJ1-1, with D perhaps matching TRBD1 (5 bases). V lost 4 bases, J lost 1 base, and 7 bases lay in between. This CDR3 region has 13 residues. Germline-derived CDR1 and CDR2 are KGHSH and LQKENI. The CDR3 sequence is CASSLQGNTEAFF. CDR3 coding DNA: TGTGCCAGCTCACTCCAGGGGAACACTGAAGCTTTCTTT.

This chain connects TRBV19 to TRBJ1-5; possible D gene TRBD1, 6 bases. CDR1 is LNHDA, CDR2 SQIVND, per germline (reference sequence). The V and J ends lost 4 bases and 11 bases respectively, with 24 bases between them. CDR3 length: 16 residues. CDR3 in amino acids: CASSTGLPGAWMSQHF. Here the CDR3 DNA reads TGTGCCAGTAGTACGGGCCTCCCAGGGGCATGGATGTCCCAGCATTTT.

This clone was found once. The rearrangement joins TRBV5-6 to TRBJ1-1; D might be TRBD1 (5 bases). V dropped 1 base and J dropped 3 bases, with 10 bases sitting between them. The germline V gene encodes CDR1 SGHDT and CDR2 YYEEEE. CDR3 size: 14 residues. CDR3 sequence (DNA): TGTGCCAGCAGCTTGACCCGAGGGGACACTGAAGCTTTCTTT. Translating gives CASSLTRGDTEAFF.

The chain links TRBV6-5 to TRBJ1-4; 8 bases map to TRBD1. This CDR3 has 14 amino acids. The V gene's germline CDR1 is MNHEY and CDR2 SVGAGI. The trim removed 6 bases at V and 7 bases at J, leaving 7 bases unmatched. CDR3 sequence: CASSETGVVEKLFF. The CDR3 DNA follows: TGTGCCAGCAGCGAGACAGGGGTTGTTGAAAAACTGTTTTTT.

The rearrangement links TRBV7-9 to TRBJ1-1, with 7 bases that match TRBD1. The V segment lost 5 bases and the J segment 6 bases; nucleotides outside the gene matches: 6. The CDR3 is made up of 13 amino acids. CDR1 is SEHNR, CDR2 FQNEAQ, per germline (reference sequence). CDR3 protein: CASSIQGDSEAFF. DNA of the CDR3: TGTGCCAGCAGCATTCAGGGGGATTCTGAAGCTTTCTTT.

DNA of the CDR3: TGTGCCAGCAGACCCCTAGAGAGGATGAACACTGAAGCTTTCTTT. Translated: CASRPLERMNTEAFF. The chain joins TRBV5-8 to TRBJ1-1; D not resolved. The V gene's germline CDR1 is SGHTS and CDR2 YDEGEE. The V end was cut by 5 bases, the J end by 0 bases, with 14 bases between. The CDR3 sequence is 15 residues long.

CDR3: CASSQDYKSGFTYEQYF. CDR3 in DNA: TGCGCCAGCAGCCAAGATTATAAGTCAGGTTTCACCTACGAGCAGTACTTC. The rearrangement links TRBV4-3 to TRBJ2-7; D is unclear. Germline V gene sequence: CDR1 LGHNA, CDR2 YSLEER. V lost 0 bases and J 2 bases, leaving 17 bases between the germline ends. The CDR3 spans 17 residues.

The genes are TRBV5-1 and TRBJ1-3; D is possibly TRBD1 (5 bases). With 0 bases removed from V and 7 bases from J, the gap between germline ends came to 17 bases. Per germline, CDR1 SGHRS and CDR2 YFSETQ. This CDR3 spans 16 amino acids. The CDR3 spells CASSLDTGGKGNTIYF. CDR3 nucleotides: TGCGCCAGCAGCTTGGATACGGGAGGGAAGGGGAACACCATATATTTT.

The V and J genes are TRBV5-1 and TRBJ2-1; tentative D call: TRBD2 (5 bases). CDR3 size: 12 residues. V was trimmed by 4 bases and J by 3 bases, leaving 5 bases between them. Germline V gene data show CDR1 as SGHRS and CDR2 as YFSETQ. The CDR3 nucleotides read TGCGCCAGCAGCGGAGGCTACAATGAGCAGTTCTTC. Protein sequence: CASSGGYNEQFF.

The chain joins TRBV7-9 to TRBJ2-2; D unresolved. V was shortened by 6 bases and J by 2 bases, with 4 bases between the two germline ends. This CDR3 has 12 amino acids. Germline CDR1 reads SEHNR; CDR2 reads FQNEAQ (reference sequence). CDR3 DNA sequence: TGTGCCAGCAGATTAAACACCGGGGAGCTGTTTTTT. Translation gives CASRLNTGELFF. The complete variable domain, with remaining parts taken from reference TRBV7-9 and TRBJ2-2, reads DTGVSQNPRHKITKRGQNVTFRCDPISEHNRLYWYRQTLGQGPEFLTYFQNEAQLEKSRLLSDRFSAERPKGSFSTLEIQRTEQGDSAMYLCASRLNTGELFFGEGSRLTVL.

The table lists this clone with a few counts. The V call is TRBV7-2, the J call TRBJ2-3, with 9 bases lining up with TRBD2. The CDR3 sequence is 16 residues long. The germline CDR1 and CDR2 sequences are SGHTA and FQGNSA. The V and J ends lost 3 bases and 0 bases, in that order; junction bases with no gene match: 4. The DNA of the CDR3 is TGTGCCAGCAGCTTGCGGGGGGGTGTAAGCACAGATACGCAGTATTTT. Its protein product is CASSLRGGVSTDTQYF.

V and J are TRBV5-5 and TRBJ2-7; 8 bases are shared with TRBD2. V lost 2 bases and J lost 4; bases outside the gene matches: 8. Germline assignment: CDR1 SGHKS and CDR2 YYEKEE (reference sequence). This CDR3 is built from 15 residues. The CDR3 nucleotides read TGTGCCAGCAGCTTAATGGGACTAGGTGTTTACGAGCAGTACTTC. This translates into CASSLMGLGVYEQYF.

This clone was recorded only once. The chain employs TRBV27 and TRBJ2-1; the D gene is possibly TRBD2 (6 bases). This CDR3 comprises 15 residues. Trimming left V 4 bases short and J 14 bases short, with 24 bases between. In germline, CDR1 is MNHEY, CDR2 SMNVEV (reference sequence). This chain's CDR3 is CASSSLILLTSTKFF. The CDR3, as DNA: TGTGCCAGCAGTTCCCTGATCCTCCTGACTAGTACTAAGTTCTTC.

This clone was detected only a few times. The CDR3 DNA follows: TGTGCCAGCAGGCCGAGCGGGGGGACTAGCACAGATACGCAGTATTTT. It is translated as CASRPSGGTSTDTQYF. The V and J genes are TRBV7-8 and TRBJ2-3; 9 nucleotides agree with TRBD2. The CDR3 has 16 residues. Germline trimming cut 6 bases from V and 0 bases from J; bases unmatched to any gene: 7. Per germline, CDR1 SGHVS and CDR2 FQNEAQ.

The sample holds a few counts of this clone. The chain has TRBV30 and TRBJ1-5, with D perhaps TRBD1 (5 bases). Trimming removed 3 bases at V and 0 bases at J, with 18 bases between. This CDR3 has 17 amino acids. Germline V gene sequence: CDR1 GTSNPN, CDR2 SVGIG (reference sequence). CDR3: CAWSPLGALYSNQPQHF. CDR3 nucleotide sequence: TGTGCCTGGAGCCCCCTCGGGGCACTATATAGCAATCAGCCCCAGCATTTT.